This entry describes one T cell receptor beta chain. The target antigen is unknown. UMI-labeled TRB cDNA libraries were prepared by 5' RACE. TCRdb re-called the 5' RACE reads and catalogs CDR3 proteins one per entry, DNA excluded. This repertoire comprises 65,000 to 75,000 distinct CDR3 sequences; its ten largest clones make up around 0.7%. The sample originates from a study of CXCR3-negative and CXCR3-positive naive CD8 T cells. Study-level information: Each library held about 1.5 +/- 0.3 million TRB reads, 130 million to 150 million in total. Findings of the study overall: Diversity proved comparably high across both naive subsets and much lower in memory CD8+ cells. Once cells were cryopreserved, CXCR3 expression went down partly, and most assays used fresh PBMCs. Between one naive subset and the other, surface CD5 was comparable, and TCR strength was inferred from TRB CDR3 properties. Against CXCR3-negative naive cells, CXCR3-positive naive cells showed more hydrophobic TRB CDR3s.

The germline V gene encodes CDR1 SGHKS and CDR2 YYEKEE (reference sequence). The CDR3 runs 18 residues. The sequenced sample was naive CXCR3+ CD8+ T cells from blood. Sample subset: CD45RO-CCR7+CD27+CD95- naive CD8+ T cells expressing CXCR3 (TNR3+). The genes are TRBV5-5 and TRBJ2-2; TCRdb indicates TRBD1, and absent DNA this call remains unverified. The clonotype originates from a human donor in good health. Some clones in this sample may be carry-over from other donors' samples. CDR3: CASSPGTGVQPTGGELFF.